The next 16 T cell receptor beta chains were all read from a single sample in a study of T cells after yellow fever vaccination. TCRdb independently ran MiXCR on the 5' RACE reads; one entry per CDR3 protein. The data hold roughly 140,000 distinct CDR3 sequences, with roughly 8% observed a single time. The input for sequencing was CD4+ T cells sorted from PBMCs, taken 5 days after the yellow fever booster vaccination. These receptors were obtained from a man aged 25 to 45 who received the YFV17D yellow fever vaccine.

This clonotype was recorded at least ten times. The V gene is TRBV7-9, the J gene TRBJ2-1; D ambiguous. V was pared by 1 base and J by 0 bases, with 7 bases between. Germline V lookup: CDR1 SEHNR, CDR2 FQNEAQ (reference sequence). CDR3 length: 15 amino acids. This chain's CDR3 is CASSLEGLSYNEQFF. The CDR3 nucleotides read TGTGCCAGCAGCTTAGAGGGCCTCTCCTACAATGAGCAGTTCTTC.

This clonotype was detected many times. The V and J genes are TRBV23-1 and TRBJ2-7, with D unclear. TRBV23-1 is assigned to the ORF class and has an uncertain function. Trimming cost V 9 bases and J 4 bases, with 10 bases left between them. The CDR3 totals 11 residues. The DNA for the CDR3 is TGCGCCAGGCCACGAAGGTACGAGCAGTACTTC. Translated: CARPRRYEQYF.

This clonotype was counted at least ten times. The chain couples TRBV19 to TRBJ2-6, with 7 nucleotides matching TRBD1. The CDR3 length is 16 residues. Germline V gene sequence: CDR1 LNHDA, CDR2 SQIVND (reference sequence). The J segment lost 1 base and the V segment lost 9 bases, leaving 9 bases of the junction unmatched. This CDR3 reads CASRDRASSGANVLTF. In nucleotides, the CDR3 is TGTGCCAGCCGTGACAGGGCCTCTTCTGGGGCCAACGTCCTGACTTTC.

Comment on this clonotype: Since no conserved phenylalanine or tryptophan closes the CDR3, a read error is the likely cause. Because the CDR3's place on the DNA is in doubt, the DNA is left out and the CDR3 is given as listed by TCRdb. The chain has TRBV12-3 or TRBV12-4 and TRBJ1-6; the table's D call, TRBD1, has no DNA check behind it. The CDR3 numbers 15 amino acids, ends counted. CDR3 in amino acids: CTSSQSTPLQSHRHS.

This clonotype has a count of ten or more. The chain carries TRBV12-3 or TRBV12-4 and TRBJ1-1; TRBD1 aligns across 8 bases. The length of the CDR3 is 15 residues. V dropped 7 bases and J dropped 4; count of bases not matched to a gene: 11. The CDR3 region has the DNA TGTGCCAGCAAACTAGGACAGGGTTGGTCCACTGAAGCTTTCTTT. It codes for CASKLGQGWSTEAFF.

There are many counts of this clonotype. The chain employs TRBV9 and TRBJ1-2; unclear D gene. CDR3 size: 15 residues. V was shortened by 5 bases and J by 4 bases, with 18 bases between the two germline ends. Germline V gives CDR1 SGDLS, CDR2 YYNGEE. CDR3 amino acids: CASSSMRGKGYGYTF. CDR3 sequence (DNA): TGTGCCAGCAGTTCTATGCGGGGTAAGGGCTATGGCTACACCTTC.

This clonotype was detected ten times or more. The chain recombines TRBV16 with TRBJ2-1; D unresolved. The germline V gene encodes CDR1 KGHSY and CDR2 FQNENV. V lost 4 bases to trimming and J lost 7 bases, with 11 bases between them. CDR3 length equals 13 residues. In DNA, the CDR3 is TGTGCCAGCAGCCCCCGAAATATTAATGAGCAGTTCTTC. Translation: CASSPRNINEQFF.

Ten or more counts support this clonotype. The gene calls are TRBV20-1 and TRBJ2-5; 8 nucleotides agree with TRBD2. Trimming removed 3 bases from V and 5 bases from J; junction bases left unmatched: 14. CDR1 DFQATT and CDR2 SNEGSKA come from the germline V gene (reference sequence). The CDR3 loop spans 16 amino acids. CDR3 in DNA: TGCAGTGCTAGTCCCACCGGGACTAGTAGATGGGAGACCCAGTACTTC. Its protein product is CSASPTGTSRWETQYF.

This clonotype has a count of ten or more. V is TRBV5-1 and J is TRBJ2-2; D remains unclear. Germline assignment: CDR1 SGHRS and CDR2 YFSETQ. Deletions cut 0 bases from V and 3 bases from J, with 6 bases between. The CDR3 has 14 residues. The CDR3 DNA reads as TGCGCCAGCAGCTTGGTACTTTACACCGGGGAGCTGTTTTTT. This encodes CASSLVLYTGELFF.

This clonotype has a count of ten or more. V usage is TRBV10-3 and J usage is TRBJ1-1; the D is unclear. CDR1 and CDR2 (germline): ENHRY, SYGVKD. The CDR3 extends over 12 amino acids. Trimming cost V 8 bases and J 6 bases, with 13 bases left between them. CDR3 sequence: CAISAGSAEAFF. DNA for the CDR3: TGTGCCATCTCCGCAGGTAGCGCTGAAGCTTTCTTT.

This clonotype was detected ten times or more. The rearrangement links TRBV4-3 to TRBJ1-2; D is ambiguous. In germline, CDR1 is LGHNA, CDR2 YSLEER. Trimming removed 1 base at V and 2 bases at J, with 8 bases between. CDR3 length equals 14 residues. CDR3 sequence reads: CASSQGQNNYGYTF. The CDR3 coding sequence is TGCGCCAGCAGCCAAGGCCAGAACAACTATGGCTACACCTTC.

In its sample, this clonotype was seen many times. The chain links TRBV20-1 to TRBJ1-1, with D possibly matching TRBD1 (6 bases). CDR1 is DFQATT and CDR2 is SNEGSKA in the germline V gene (reference sequence). CDR3 size: 15 residues. Trimming left V 3 bases short and J 4 bases short, with 18 bases between. CDR3 amino acids: CSASYNTGYVTEAFF. The DNA for the CDR3 is TGCAGTGCTAGTTACAATACAGGGTATGTCACTGAAGCTTTCTTT.

This clonotype was observed many times. V gene TRBV5-1 combines with J gene TRBJ2-2, with TRBD1 as a possible D gene (6 bases). The V end was cut by 7 bases, the J end by 0 bases, with 16 bases between. Germline V gives CDR1 SGHRS, CDR2 YFSETQ. The CDR3 extends over 16 amino acids. The CDR3 nucleotides read TGCGCCAGCGCCAACCAGTACAGGGCGAACACCGGGGAGCTGTTTTTT. The encoded protein is CASANQYRANTGELFF.

This clonotype was seen ten or more times. The genes are TRBV10-2 and TRBJ2-7; TRBD1 might be the D (6 bases). The V gene's germline CDR1 is WSHSY and CDR2 SAAADI. V gave up 3 bases and J gave up 6 bases, with 18 bases separating them. CDR3 size: 15 residues. This chain's CDR3 is CASSEPPGAGGEQYF. Here the CDR3 DNA reads TGCGCCAGCAGTGAACCCCCAGGGGCTGGGGGCGAGCAGTACTTC.

Ten or more counts support this clonotype. The V call is TRBV20-1, the J call TRBJ2-1; maybe TRBD2 (5 bases). The CDR3 has 10 residues. The germline V gene encodes CDR1 DFQATT and CDR2 SNEGSKA (reference sequence). This CDR3 reads CSALAWEQFF. The CDR3 DNA sequence: TGCAGCGCGCTAGCATGGGAGCAGTTCTTC.

The V and J genes are TRBV6-6 and TRBJ2-1; the D call may be TRBD1 or TRBD2 (5 bases each). The germline V gene encodes CDR1 MNHNY and CDR2 SVGAGI (reference sequence). V shed 6 bases and J shed 0 bases, with 21 bases lying between them. This CDR3 is built from 18 residues. The CDR3: CASRIGTTGPRSYNEQFF. The DNA of the CDR3 is TGTGCCAGCAGAATCGGAACCACGGGACCGCGCTCCTACAATGAGCAGTTCTTC.